The clone carrying this TCR beta chain has a handful of counts. The antigen is undetermined. This entry belongs to a study of OX40 agonist ivuxolimab in advanced cancers. Study-level findings and limits: Some nonresponders also had low normalized T-cell clonal expansion.

Method: immunoSEQ multiplex PCR; TCRdb's copy keeps in-frame clones and lacks some. This table has about 16,000 clones, roughly 81% appearing once. Trimming pared 0 bases from V and 7 bases from J, leaving 13 bases between. The CDR3 spans 14 residues. Germline V gene lookup returns CDR1 SGHRS and CDR2 YFSETQ. The rearrangement uses TRBV5-1 and TRBJ1-2; D not certain. The sequence was obtained from an adult with an advanced solid tumor such as melanoma, head and neck, liver or kidney cancer. The sequences come from CD4+ or CD8+ T cells sorted from blood, collected in a trial of the OX40 agonist ivuxolimab. CDR3 sequence (DNA): TGCGCCAGCAGCTTGGAGACCGCTTACGGTGGCTACACCTTC. Translation gives CASSLETAYGGYTF.